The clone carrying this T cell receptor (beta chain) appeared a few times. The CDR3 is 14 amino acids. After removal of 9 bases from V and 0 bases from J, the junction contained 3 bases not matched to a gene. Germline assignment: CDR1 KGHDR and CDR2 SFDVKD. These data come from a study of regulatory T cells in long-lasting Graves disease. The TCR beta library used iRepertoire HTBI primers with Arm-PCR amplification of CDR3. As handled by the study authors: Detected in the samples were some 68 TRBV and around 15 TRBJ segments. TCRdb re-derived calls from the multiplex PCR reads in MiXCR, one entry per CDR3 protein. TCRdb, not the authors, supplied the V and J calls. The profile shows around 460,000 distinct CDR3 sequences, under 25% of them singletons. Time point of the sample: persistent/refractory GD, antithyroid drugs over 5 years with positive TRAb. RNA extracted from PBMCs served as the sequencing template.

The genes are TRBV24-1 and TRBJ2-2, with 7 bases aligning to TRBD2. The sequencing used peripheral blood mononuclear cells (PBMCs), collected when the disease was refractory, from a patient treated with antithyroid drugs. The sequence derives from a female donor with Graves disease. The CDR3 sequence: CATERDPNTGELFF. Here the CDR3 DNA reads TGTGCCACCGAGCGGGACCCGAACACCGGGGAGCTGTTTTTT.